The 23 T cell receptor beta chains in this list originate from one sample, sequenced in a study of T cells in Graves' hyperthyroidism and ophthalmopathy. RNA transcripts provided the source from which TCR beta CDR3 regions were amplified. HTBI primers were the set used in a first-round RT-PCR of the TCR CDR3. From the multiplex PCR reads, TCRdb called clonotypes with MiXCR, one entry per CDR3 protein. The sample lists under 400,000 distinct CDR3 sequences, 15% to 20% occurring once. Sequences were obtained from blood. Receptors were obtained from a woman between 45 and 65 years old with Graves' hyperthyroidism.

The sample holds one count of this clonotype. V gene TRBV7-9 combines with J gene TRBJ2-7, with D perhaps matching TRBD2 (5 bases). The CDR3 is 12 residues long. From germline, CDR1 is SEHNR and CDR2 FQNEAQ (reference sequence). V was pared by 4 bases and J by 5 bases, with 9 bases between. In nucleotides, the CDR3 is TGTGCCAGCAGCTCCCAGAGGGACGAGCAGTACTTC. This translates into CASSSQRDEQYF.

In regard to this clonotype: Since a much larger clone is just one base distant, this may be a read error. This rearrangement joins TRBV28 to TRBJ2-1; a weak D match, TRBD1 (6 bases). The CDR3 consists of 15 residues. Germline CDR1 reads MDHEN; CDR2 reads SYDVKM. Trimming cost V 2 bases and J 9 bases, with 17 bases left between them. CDR3: CASSLGGQRFGEQFF. CDR3 sequence (DNA): TGTGCCAGCAGTTTAGGAGGACAGAGGTTCGGTGAGCAGTTCTTC. Together with reference TRBV28 and TRBJ2-1, the CDR3 gives the full variable domain: DVKVTQSSRYLVKRTGEKVFLECVQDMDHENMFWYRQDPGLGLRLIYFSYDVKMKEKGDIPEGYSVSREKKERFSLILESASTNQTSMYLCASSLGGQRFGEQFFGPGTRLTVL.

This clonotype came up many times. The rearrangement joins TRBV11-2 to TRBJ2-1; D uncertain. The V end was cut by 5 bases, the J end by 3 bases, with 8 bases between. The CDR3 is made up of 13 amino acids. Germline-derived CDR1 and CDR2 are SGHAT and FQNNGV. The CDR3 nucleotides read TGTGCCAGCAGCAGGGTTGACTACAATGAGCAGTTCTTC. This encodes CASSRVDYNEQFF.

The V and J genes are TRBV6-1 and TRBJ2-5; a possible D gene is TRBD2 (7 bases). Trimming shortened V by 6 bases and J by 0 bases, and 14 bases separated the two germline ends. The CDR3 sequence is 15 residues long. Germline V gene data show CDR1 as MNHNS and CDR2 as SASEGT. For the CDR3, the DNA is TGTGCCAGCAGCGAGGGGGGGGGCTACCAAGAGACCCAGTACTTC. The encoded protein is CASSEGGGYQETQYF.

The genes are TRBV4-1 and TRBJ2-3; the match to TRBD2 covers 9 bases. Germline V lookup: CDR1 MGHRA, CDR2 YSYEKL. J lost 1 base, V lost 3 bases, and 5 bases had no gene match. The CDR3 spans 16 residues. The CDR3 is CASSQALAGRTDTQYF. CDR3 coding DNA: TGCGCCAGCAGCCAGGCCCTAGCGGGGCGCACAGATACGCAGTATTTT.

This clonotype was seen at least ten times. The chain links TRBV12-3 or TRBV12-4 to TRBJ2-5; no definite D call. The CDR3 is 15 residues long. Trimming took 3 bases from V and 1 from J, leaving 12 bases between them. The CDR3 is CASSFRGQLQETQYF. CDR3 DNA: TGTGCCAGCAGTTTTAGAGGCCAGCTCCAAGAGACCCAGTACTTC.

V gene TRBV29-1 combines with J gene TRBJ1-1; D possibly corresponds to TRBD1 (5 bases). CDR1 and CDR2 (germline): SQVTM, ANQGSEA. This CDR3 region has 14 residues. The V gene lost 0 bases and the J gene lost 10 bases, with 18 bases spanning the gap. CDR3 sequence reads: CSVEDLFDGGGAFF. In nucleotides, the CDR3 is TGCAGCGTTGAAGATCTGTTTGACGGCGGGGGAGCTTTCTTT.

This clonotype was observed a handful of times. Given a much more abundant clone one base away, this may be a read error. The chain joins TRBV7-8 to TRBJ2-2, with 8 bases matching TRBD2. From germline, CDR1 is SGHVS and CDR2 FQNEAQ. The CDR3 has 15 residues. CDR3 coding DNA: TGTGCCAGCAGCTTCGACCGAAGACGCAGCGGGGGGCTGTTTTTT. As protein: CASSFDRRRSGGLFF.

The chain has TRBV29-1 and TRBJ2-7, with D perhaps TRBD1 (6 bases). CDR1 and CDR2 (germline): SQVTM, ANQGSEA. The CDR3 loop spans 15 amino acids. The V end was cut by 5 bases, the J end by 1 base, with 18 bases between. The CDR3 DNA reads TGCAGCGTTAGAGACGCACAGGGTGGTTCCTACGAGCAGTACTTC. Amino acid sequence: CSVRDAQGGSYEQYF.

This clonotype has ten or more counts. V usage is TRBV30 and J usage is TRBJ1-1, with D hard to call. The CDR3 has 11 amino acids. CDR1 is GTSNPN and CDR2 is SVGIG in the germline V gene (reference sequence). V dropped 5 bases and J dropped 4 bases, with 8 bases sitting between them. CDR3 sequence reads: CAWESFTEAFF. The CDR3 nucleotides read TGTGCCTGGGAGTCGTTCACTGAAGCTTTCTTT.

In this sample, this clonotype turned up many times. This chain joins TRBV7-2 and TRBJ2-7; D is uncertain. V shed 2 bases and J shed 5 bases, with 13 bases lying between them. Germline V gives CDR1 SGHTA, CDR2 FQGNSA. CDR3 length: 14 residues. The CDR3, as DNA: TGTGCCAGCAGCTTATCTCCTGCCACCCACGAGCAGTACGTC. This codes for CASSLSPATHEQYV.

A remark on this clonotype: Mismatch with germline at one junction end may stem from a read error. The chain is built from TRBV5-4 and TRBJ2-2, with a tentative D call TRBD2 (5 bases). Germline CDR1 SGHNT, CDR2 YYREEE (reference sequence). This CDR3 is built from 14 residues. The CDR3 here is CASSLGGNAGELFF. The CDR3 DNA sequence: TGTGCCAGCAGCTTGGGAGGGAACGCCGGGGAGCTGTTTTTT.

A few counts support this clonotype. V gene TRBV24-1 combines with J gene TRBJ1-5; D is ambiguous. This CDR3 spans 12 amino acids. Trimming stripped 9 bases from V and 2 bases from J, with 7 bases between. In germline, CDR1 is KGHDR, CDR2 SFDVKD. CDR3 region: CATGSGNQPQHF. CDR3 coding DNA: TGTGCCACCGGCAGTGGCAATCAGCCCCAGCATTTT.

CDR3 loop: CSVRPWGYF. The CDR3, as DNA: TGCAGCGTTCGCCCCTGGGGGTACTTC. The gene calls are TRBV29-1 and TRBJ2-4; unclear D gene. With 5 bases removed from V and 15 bases from J, the gap between germline ends came to 11 bases. In germline, CDR1 is SQVTM, CDR2 ANQGSEA. The length of the CDR3 is 9 residues.

This clonotype was recorded at least ten times. The DNA of the CDR3 is TGTGCCAGCAGCTCCGGACAGATTCGTACAGATACGCAGTATTTT. This encodes CASSSGQIRTDTQYF. The chain couples TRBV11-2 to TRBJ2-3; weak D call: TRBD1 (6 bases). CDR3 length: 15 amino acids. Germline V gives CDR1 SGHAT, CDR2 FQNNGV. V was cut by 4 bases and J by 3 bases, with 14 bases left in between. The full variable domain, with the rest looked up from reference TRBV11-2 and TRBJ2-3, is EAGVAQSPRYKIIEKRQSVAFWCNPISGHATLYWYQQILGQGPKLLIQFQNNGVVDDSQLPKDRFSAERLKGVDSTLKIQPAKLEDSAVYLCASSSGQIRTDTQYFGPGTRLTVL.

This clonotype was seen many times. J is TRBJ2-5 and V is TRBV20-1, with 8 bases fitting TRBD1. V trimming: 6 bases; J trimming: 4 bases; junction bases outside the gene matches: 16. Germline CDR1 is DFQATT and CDR2 is SNEGSKA (reference sequence). The CDR3 totals 16 residues. DNA of the CDR3: TGCAGTGCCAGGGGGCATCAACCCACAGGGTCAGAGACCCAGTACTTC. Residues: CSARGHQPTGSETQYF.

There are many counts of this clonotype. The rearrangement links TRBV20-1 to TRBJ2-5; no definite D call. Germline V CDR1 and CDR2: DFQATT, SNEGSKA (reference sequence). The CDR3 length is 10 residues. The ends were cut back, 6 bases at V and 2 bases at J, with 4 bases in the middle. CDR3 DNA sequence: TGCAGTGCCCTGCAAGAGACCCAGTACTTC. It codes for CSALQETQYF.

J is TRBJ2-7 and V is TRBV11-2; D unresolved. The germline V gene has CDR1 SGHAT and CDR2 FQNNGV. With 6 bases removed from V and 4 bases from J, the gap between germline ends came to 25 bases. CDR3 length equals 17 residues. The DNA of the CDR3 is TGTGCCAGCAGTTTTCGGAGTCAAGATAGGAAAGGTTACGAGCAGTACGTC. Encoded protein: CASSFRSQDRKGYEQYV.

This chain connects TRBV19 to TRBJ1-5, with D tentatively TRBD1 (6 bases). In germline, CDR1 is LNHDA, CDR2 SQIVND (reference sequence). This CDR3 is built from 17 residues. Trimming stripped 2 bases from V and 2 bases from J, with 16 bases between. As DNA, the CDR3 is TGTGCCAGTAGTATAAGACGACAGGCGGGTGGCAATCAGCCCCAGCATTTT. Amino acid sequence: CASSIRRQAGGNQPQHF.

This clonotype was counted many times. The chain combines TRBV6-1 with TRBJ2-7; no reliable D call. This CDR3 contains 16 residues. Germline assignment: CDR1 MNHNS and CDR2 SASEGT. V gave up 6 bases and J gave up 2 bases, with 20 bases separating them. The CDR3 spells CASRLNGPPLTYEQYV. CDR3 DNA sequence: TGTGCCAGCAGACTTAACGGGCCTCCCCTCACCTACGAGCAGTACGTC.

This clonotype occurred a few times. The J gene is TRBJ2-4, the V gene TRBV11-2; unclear D gene. Trimming pared 1 base from V and 8 bases from J, leaving 9 bases between. The germline CDR1 and CDR2 sequences are SGHAT and FQNNGV. CDR3 length: 13 residues. CDR3 coding DNA: TGTGCCAGCAGCTTAGTCCCCACTGACATTCAGTACTTC. Translation gives CASSLVPTDIQYF. Drawing the rest from reference TRBV11-2 and TRBJ2-4, the complete variable domain is EAGVAQSPRYKIIEKRQSVAFWCNPISGHATLYWYQQILGQGPKLLIQFQNNGVVDDSQLPKDRFSAERLKGVDSTLKIQPAKLEDSAVYLCASSLVPTDIQYFGAGTRLSVL.

This clonotype was seen only a few times. The chain employs TRBV15 and TRBJ2-2; no reliable D call. CDR1 is LNHNV, CDR2 YYDKDF, per germline (reference sequence). V lost 0 bases, J lost 1 base, and 12 bases lay in between. The CDR3 runs to 17 residues. CDR3 sequence reads: CATSREALSVNTGELFF. CDR3 DNA: TGTGCCACCAGCAGAGAAGCCTTGTCAGTGAACACCGGGGAGCTGTTTTTT.

This clonotype was seen a few times. The rearrangement uses TRBV12-3 or TRBV12-4 and TRBJ1-1; D ambiguous. V was pared by 2 bases and J by 4 bases, with 11 bases between. The CDR3 contains 14 residues. The CDR3 coding sequence is TGTGCCAGCAGTTTACAGGTTCGGAGCACTGAAGCTTTCTTT. It codes for CASSLQVRSTEAFF.